This record concerns one T cell receptor beta chain sequence. The target antigen is unknown. The data were taken from a study of shared clonotypes between healthy human individuals. In the original analysis: Without quality scores, immunoSEQ junctional reads could not be filtered like full-length reads. Some clones are missing from TCRdb's copy, which holds only in-frame ones; the method was immunoSEQ multiplex PCR. D and trimming come from the DNA, and the V and J calls and clone size come from that table. The sample lists fewer than 1.4 million clones, 70% to 80% seen once, with 0.61% in the top ten. Findings of the study overall: Naive subsets generally had larger estimated richness than memory subsets. Shared across a few donors were about 4.6% of the naive CD4 clonotypes.

CDR1 and CDR2 (germline): MDHEN, SYDVKM. The CDR3 length is 14 residues. Trimming removed 6 bases from V and 3 bases from J, with 14 bases in between. Sequenced sample: memory CD4+ T cells from PBMCs. The subset is: CD45RA-negative fraction. The V gene is TRBV28, the J gene TRBJ2-5, with D possibly matching TRBD2 (5 bases). The source is a man aged 18 to 29 in good health. Some clones in this sample may be carry-over from other donors' samples. The DNA for the CDR3 is TGTGCCAGCAGCCTATCAAGCGGTAAAGAGACCCAGTACTTC. It encodes CASSLSSGKETQYF.